The rows below give T cell receptor beta chains drawn from one sample of a study of cytomegalovirus exposure and HLA in healthy donors. The data were produced by immunoSEQ multiplex PCR, yet TCRdb's version contains in-frame clones alone and is incomplete. The repertoire includes about 150,000 clones, 70% to 90% of them detected once, and under 3% sits in the top ten. The sequenced sample was PBMCs. Receptors originate from a man in his late teens or twenties in good health and CMV-seronegative. Both conserved end residues are part of each CDR3. The D gene is left open where the match is weak. Rows may omit the clone size; those that give it use once, few, many or a size class.

TGCGCCAGCAGCCTAAGGTCTAGCGGGCCACCTTACCAAGAGACCCAGTACTTC	CASSLRSSGPPYQETQYF	TRBV4-3	TRBJ2-5	.	TRBD2
TGTGCCAGCAGGGGACTACGCAGGTACAATGAGCAGTTCTTC	CASRGLRRYNEQFF	TRBV7-2	TRBJ2-1	.	TRBD2
TGCGCCAGCAGCCAAGCGGGGGGGCCGAATGAGCAGTTCTTC	CASSQAGGPNEQFF	TRBV4-1	TRBJ2-1	.	TRBD2
TGTGCCAGCAGTTCCTACCCCCGACAGGGGAATCAGCCCCAGCATTTT	CASSSYPRQGNQPQHF	TRBV28	TRBJ1-5	.	TRBD1
TGTGCCAGCAGAAAGGGGGGGCGAGACACAGATACGCAGTATTTT	CASRKGGRDTDTQYF	TRBV4-2	TRBJ2-3	.	.
TGTGCCAGCAGCGAGGGAGGGTTCCGATTGAACACTGAAGCTTTCTTT	CASSEGGFRLNTEAFF	TRBV5-4	TRBJ1-1	once	.
TGTGCCAGCACCCTCAGTAGCGGGAGGGGAACCTACGAGCAGTACTTC	CASTLSSGRGTYEQYF	TRBV6-6	TRBJ2-7	.	TRBD2
TGTGCCAGCAGTGCCCGACAGGGCTGGGGCACAGATACGCAGTATTTT	CASSARQGWGTDTQYF	TRBV6-1	TRBJ2-3	.	TRBD1
TGTGCCAGCAGTGAGTCGAGCGGGGTTACCGGGGAGCTGTTTTTT	CASSESSGVTGELFF	TRBV2	TRBJ2-2	.	TRBD2
TGTGCCAGCAGCCAAGATCCTGGGGGGATCGGCGGGGAGCTGTTTTTT	CASSQDPGGIGGELFF	TRBV14	TRBJ2-2	.	.
TGCCCATCCGTCAGGGGGTCTAAGGAGGTGAACACTGAAGCTTTCTTT	CPSVRGSKEVNTEAFF	TRBV5-1	TRBJ1-1	.	TRBD1
TGTGCCAGCAGCGTGGGACTAGCGGGAGGAGAGCAGTTCTTC	CASSVGLAGGEQFF	TRBV9	TRBJ2-1	.	TRBD2
TGTGCCAGCAGATCTCCGGGGGGGGCCTCCTACAATGAGCAGTTCTTC	CASRSPGGASYNEQFF	TRBV7-9	TRBJ2-1	.	TRBD2
TGTGCCAGCAGTTTGGGACAGGGTAATCATGGCTACACCTTC	CASSLGQGNHGYTF	TRBV28	TRBJ1-2	.	TRBD1
TGTGCCAGCAGCTTGGCGACGGAGGGAAACTCTAAAGCTTTCTTT	CASSLATEGNSKAFF	TRBV5-4	TRBJ1-1	.	.
TGTGCCAGCAGTTTATTGGGCGCGTTAGGTCGGACCACAGGGAACTATGGCTACACCTTC	CASSLLGALGRTTGNYGYTF	TRBV27	TRBJ1-2	.	.
TGTGCCAGTGAGACTAGCGGGAGACGGTCCGGGGAGCTGTTTTTT	CASETSGRRSGELFF	TRBV6-5	TRBJ2-2	.	TRBD2
TGTGCCATCAGTGGGTCCGAGAGACCGGAGGAGACCCAGTACTTC	CAISGSERPEETQYF	TRBV10-3	TRBJ2-5	.	.
TGTGCCAGCACGGACTCTGACACCGGGGAGCTGTTTTTT	CASTDSDTGELFF	TRBV11-2	TRBJ2-2	few	.
TGTGCCAGCATCCAAGACGGGAGTTCCTACAATGAGCAGTTCTTC	CASIQDGSSYNEQFF	TRBV5-4	TRBJ2-1	.	.
TGTGCCAGCAGTGTACGAGACCAGGGTTTTTCCCTCCACTTT	CASSVRDQGFSLHF	TRBV2	TRBJ1-6	few	.
TGTGCCAGCAGCCCGTTGGCACTAGTATCTGAAGCTTTCTTT	CASSPLALVSEAFF	TRBV28	TRBJ1-1	once	.
TGTGCCAGCAGCTTAGATCTCGGGTATCAGCCCCAGCATTTT	CASSLDLGYQPQHF	TRBV11-2	TRBJ1-5	.	.
TGTGCCAGCAGTTACTCGGCAGAGCGACAGCCCCAGCATTTT	CASSYSAERQPQHF	TRBV6-5	TRBJ1-5	few	.
TGTGCCAGCAGCTTACAGGGGGCTGGCAATCAGCCCCAGCATTTT	CASSLQGAGNQPQHF	TRBV7-8	TRBJ1-5	.	TRBD1
TGCGCCAGCCGGACGGGAGTCAGCACAGATACGCAGTATTTT	CASRTGVSTDTQYF	TRBV5-1	TRBJ2-3	.	.
TGTGCCAGCAGTTACCCAGGGTTGGGCTACACCTTC	CASSYPGLGYTF	TRBV6-5	TRBJ1-2	.	.
TGTGCCAGTAGTGCTCGCGGGGGAAGGAACACTGAAGCTTTCTTT	CASSARGGRNTEAFF	TRBV19	TRBJ1-1	.	.
TGCAGCGTTGACTCTAGCGCCGGCCAAGAGACCCAGTACTTC	CSVDSSAGQETQYF	TRBV29-1	TRBJ2-5	.	.
TGTGCCAGCAGCTTCGACCCGACAGCATTTACGGCTTTCTTT	CASSFDPTAFTAFF	TRBV7-9	TRBJ1-1	.	.
TGTGCCAGTAGTAGTGACCGGCGGGGAAACACCATATATTTT	CASSSDRRGNTIYF	TRBV19	TRBJ1-3	few	.
TGCGCCAGCAGCTTGGGCCGGGACAGCAACTATGGCTACACCTTC	CASSLGRDSNYGYTF	TRBV5-1	TRBJ1-2	.	TRBD1
TGTGCAAGTCGCTTAGGGTCGACTAGTTTCGAGCAGTACTTC	CASRLGSTSFEQYF	TRBV12-2	TRBJ2-7	.	.
TGTGCCAGCACCAGGGGACTAGCATCAAACGAGCAGTACTTC	CASTRGLASNEQYF	TRBV6-1	TRBJ2-7	.	TRBD2
TGTGCCAGCAGCTTAGCGGGAGCGCACAATGAGCAGTTCTTC	CASSLAGAHNEQFF	TRBV27	TRBJ2-1	.	TRBD2
TGTGCCAGCAGTCCGGACAGCTTTAACTATGGCTACACCTTC	CASSPDSFNYGYTF	TRBV6-6	TRBJ1-2	.	.
TGTGCCAGCAGCCAAGGAGATGGCTACACCTTC	CASSQGDGYTF	TRBV14	TRBJ1-2	.	.
TGTGCCAGCAGTTACTCGCTTACCGACTACCTCACTGAAGCTTTCTTT	CASSYSLTDYLTEAFF	TRBV6-6	TRBJ1-1	.	.
TGTGCCAGCAGTGCTCTAGCGGGATCAAGCACCGGGGAGCTGTTTTTT	CASSALAGSSTGELFF	TRBV2	TRBJ2-2	few	TRBD2
TGTGCCAGCAGCTTATCTAAGGGGAATGAAAAACTGTTTTTT	CASSLSKGNEKLFF	TRBV11-2	TRBJ1-4	.	.
TGCGCCAGTTTCGTGGGGGGCCAAGAGACCCAGTACTTC	CASFVGGQETQYF	TRBV5-1	TRBJ2-5	.	.
TGTGCCAGCAGATACACAGGGTACGAGCAGTTCTTC	CASRYTGYEQFF	TRBV7-9	TRBJ2-1	.	.
TGTGCCAGTAGTATTAGAGTACTCCGGGTGAGGAATGAAGCTTTCTTT	CASSIRVLRVRNEAFF	TRBV19	TRBJ1-1	.	.
TGTGCCAGCAGCTCAGGGACAGGCCTAGCCGGGGAGCTGTTTTTT	CASSSGTGLAGELFF	TRBV7-8	TRBJ2-2	.	TRBD1
TGTGCCAGCAGTCCGTCCCGCGGTGAAGAAGATACGCAGTATTTT	CASSPSRGEEDTQYF	TRBV27	TRBJ2-3	.	.
TGTGCCAGCAGCCAAGAAGCAGGGCCCGGGGAGCTGTTTTTT	CASSQEAGPGELFF	TRBV14	TRBJ2-2	few	.
TGTGCCAGCAGTTTTATCTCTGACAGGGGGCGGAATGAGCAGTTCTTC	CASSFISDRGRNEQFF	TRBV27	TRBJ2-1	.	TRBD1
TGTGCCAGCAGTTCCGCCAACAGTTACAATGAGCAGTTCTTC	CASSSANSYNEQFF	TRBV27	TRBJ2-1	.	.
TGTGCCAGCAGTTTGCAGGGACTAGCATCCGAGCAGTACTTC	CASSLQGLASEQYF	TRBV27	TRBJ2-7	once	TRBD2
TGTGCCAGCAGCCAAATTAGGACAGGTAGGAATCAGCCCCAGCATTTT	CASSQIRTGRNQPQHF	TRBV16	TRBJ1-5	.	TRBD1
TGTGCCAGCAGTGAATTCGGGGGTAGCAATCAGCCCCAGCATTTT	CASSEFGGSNQPQHF	TRBV6-1	TRBJ1-5	.	.
TGTGCCAGTAGTTCACGGCAGGGGCTCGTAAAACTGTTTTTT	CASSSRQGLVKLFF	TRBV19	TRBJ1-4	.	.
TGTGCCAGCTCACCAGTCCAGGGGGCGTCTGGAAACACCATATATTTT	CASSPVQGASGNTIYF	TRBV18	TRBJ1-3	few	TRBD1
TGTGCCAGCTGTGGTGTTACAGCGGGGCCCCAGCATTTT	CASCGVTAGPQHF	TRBV6-6	TRBJ1-5	.	.
TGTGCCAGCTCCCCCCTATTGATAGCGGACTCGGTCACCGGGGAGCTGTTTTTT	CASSPLLIADSVTGELFF	TRBV18	TRBJ2-2	.	.
TGTGCCAGCGGCCTTTCGACAGGGGCCTCCTACGAGCAGTACTTC	CASGLSTGASYEQYF	TRBV28	TRBJ2-7	.	TRBD1
TGTGCCAGTAGTATATCGGGGAACAATCAGCCCCAGCATTTT	CASSISGNNQPQHF	TRBV19	TRBJ1-5	.	.
TGTGCCAGCAGCAAACAGGGCGAGGCTTTCTTT	CASSKQGEAFF	TRBV9	TRBJ1-1	.	.
TGTGCCAGCAGTGATTACAGCTCCTACGAGCAGTACTTC	CASSDYSSYEQYF	TRBV2	TRBJ2-7	.	.